In its sample, the clone carrying this T cell receptor beta chain was seen many times. Its target is not known. The read comes to an end 3 residues before the CDR3 does, leaving the germline J gene to fill in the end. This entry belongs to a study of T cell clonality in common variable immunodeficiency. The germline V gene encodes CDR1 MGHRA and CDR2 YSYEKL. Trimming removed 6 bases at V and 5 bases at J, with 20 bases between. This CDR3 spans 16 amino acids. Study-wide results and limits: In common variable immunodeficiency, TCR beta chains reportedly carried fewer deletions and N-nucleotide insertions.

The assay was immunoSEQ multiplex PCR, and TCRdb's table has in-frame clones only and misses some. The sample contains 7,800 or so clones, none of them singletons. The V call is TRBV4-1, the J call TRBJ2-1; D perhaps matches TRBD2 (6 bases). Sequences were obtained from peripheral blood mononuclear cells. The clonotype comes from a human donor with common variable immunodeficiency. Incomplete CDR3 DNA: TGCGCCAGCAGAGGTCTTGTAGCGGTTATGAACAATGAG. Residues: CASRGLVAVMNNE. From start to end, the CDR3 is CASRGLVAVMNNEQFF.